This TCR beta chain was documented in a study of cytomegalovirus exposure and HLA in healthy donors. Vbeta (60) and Jbeta (13) primers were used in the PCR. Using immunoSEQ multiplex PCR, the repertoire was profiled, and TCRdb retains in-frame clones only, with some absent. The sample has about 87,000 clones; less than 8% are singletons. A note on this clone: The antigen is unknown.

This CDR3 contains 15 residues. V lost 5 bases, J lost 7 bases, and 15 bases lay in between. In germline, CDR1 is MGHRA, CDR2 YSYEKL. Study observations and caveats: As a later analysis showed, a missense DCLRE1C variant was linked to trimming of TCR beta V- and J-genes.

The sample taken for sequencing was PBMCs. This chain joins TRBV4-1 and TRBJ1-6; a possible D gene is TRBD1 (6 bases). The TCR originated in a middle-aged man in good health and CMV-seronegative. The DNA for the CDR3 is TGCGCCAGCAGCTCCTGGACAGAACCGAATTCACCCCTCCACTTT. It specifies CASSSWTEPNSPLHF.